These 31 T cell receptor beta chains share one sample of origin, sequenced in a study of tumor-infiltrating lymphocytes in primary liver carcinoma. RNA isolated from unsorted whole blood supplied the blood RNA, with germline DNA also extracted. Priming with a constant-region primer yielded TCR beta cDNA from about 450 ng total RNA. Libraries of TCR beta came from three nested multiplex PCR rounds with slightly modified ARM-PCR. Two initial PCR rounds of around 10 cycles each paired TRBV1-TRBV30 forward primers with a C-beta reverse primer. TCRdb fed the multiplex PCR reads into MiXCR, producing one record per CDR3 protein. The data show 300,000 to 350,000 distinct CDR3 sequences, approximately 64% seen once. Sequencing was performed on peripheral blood. The source of these receptors is a middle-aged man with primary liver carcinoma and hepatitis B virus infection.

This clonotype was recorded at least ten times. This sequence joins TRBV11-2 and TRBJ2-7, with 8 bases matching TRBD2. The CDR3 has 18 amino acids. After removal of 0 bases from V and 2 bases from J, the junction contained 12 bases not matched to a gene. Germline V gene sequence: CDR1 SGHAT, CDR2 FQNNGV. CDR3 in amino acids: CASSLDWVSLAGPYEQYF. CDR3 DNA sequence: TGTGCCAGCAGCTTAGATTGGGTCAGTCTAGCGGGTCCCTACGAGCAGTACTTC.

This clonotype was observed many times. The V gene is TRBV11-2, the J gene TRBJ2-7; D may be TRBD1 (6 bases). CDR3 length: 13 residues. V was pared by 5 bases and J by 6 bases, with 14 bases between. Per germline, CDR1 SGHAT and CDR2 FQNNGV. The CDR3 DNA sequence: TGTGCCAGCAGCCACAAAGGGGGTTCCGAGCAGTACTTC. Amino acid sequence: CASSHKGGSEQYF.

A few counts support this clonotype. CDR3 amino acids: CASSLSTSGNTGELFF. The CDR3 DNA follows: TGCGCCAGCAGCCTGTCGACTAGCGGGAACACCGGGGAGCTGTTTTTT. J is TRBJ2-2 and V is TRBV5-1; 9 bases agree with TRBD2. Germline CDR1 is SGHRS and CDR2 is YFSETQ. Germline trimming cut 4 bases from V and 1 base from J; bases unmatched to any gene: 5. The CDR3 runs to 16 residues.

At least ten counts were recorded for this clonotype. The chain uses TRBV6-5 and TRBJ2-7, with TRBD1 matching over 10 bases. Germline-derived CDR1 and CDR2 are MNHEY and SVGAGI. This CDR3 spans 15 amino acids. Germline trimming cut 0 bases from V and 4 bases from J; bases unmatched to any gene: 3. The CDR3 spells CASSYSRDRGYEQYF. The CDR3 nucleotides read TGTGCCAGCAGTTACTCCCGGGACAGGGGATACGAGCAGTACTTC.

With regard to this clonotype: A single base separates this from a much larger clone, so it may be a read error. This rearrangement joins TRBV14 to TRBJ2-5; D might be TRBD2 (6 bases). From germline, CDR1 is SGHDN and CDR2 FVKESK. CDR3 length: 13 residues. The V and J ends lost 2 bases and 3 bases respectively, with 7 bases between them. CDR3 loop: CASSQLAKETQYF. The CDR3 coding sequence is TGTGCCAGCAGCCAACTAGCGAAAGAGACCCAGTACTTC.

About this clonotype: An end of the junction differs from the germline gene, which may be a read error. The V gene is TRBV4-3, the J gene TRBJ1-6; D perhaps matches TRBD1 (6 bases). Germline CDR1 is LGHNA and CDR2 is YSLEER. The CDR3 is made up of 13 amino acids. CDR3 bases: TGCGCCGGCAACCAAGATCAAGGGACATGGACCAATTTT. It codes for CAGNQDQGTWTNF.

Many counts were recorded for this clonotype. The chain combines TRBV10-3 with TRBJ2-7; D remains ambiguous. Per the germline V gene, CDR1 is ENHRY and CDR2 is SYGVKD. Trimming took off 7 bases at V and 0 bases at J, with 10 bases between the two ends. The CDR3 extends over 13 amino acids. In nucleotides, the CDR3 is TGTGCCATCAAGGGCGCGGACTCCTACGAGCAGTACTTC. Translated: CAIKGADSYEQYF.

The rearrangement joins TRBV10-1 to TRBJ2-1; 7 nucleotides agree with TRBD2. V gave up 6 bases and J gave up 8 bases; unmatched junction bases: 7. The germline V gene has CDR1 WNHNN and CDR2 SYGVQD (reference sequence). There are 13 residues in the CDR3. CDR3 in amino acids: CASSQTSSYEQFF. The CDR3 nucleotides are TGCGCCAGCAGCCAGACTAGCTCCTATGAGCAGTTCTTC.

This clonotype occurred once. A junction end diverges from the germline sequence, so it may reflect a read error. The chain recombines TRBV5-5 with TRBJ2-2; D is unclear. The CDR3 sequence is 12 residues long. Germline V CDR1 and CDR2: SGHKS, YYEKEE (reference sequence). The CDR3 DNA reads as TGTGCCAGGAGCTCGCTCACCGGTGAGCTGTTTTTT. Protein sequence: CARSSLTGELFF.

Regarding this clonotype: This sequence may be a read error, since a much larger clone differs from it by one base. The chain links TRBV12-3 or TRBV12-4 to TRBJ2-5, with 9 bases identical to TRBD2. The trim removed 7 bases at V and 5 bases at J, leaving 14 bases unmatched. The CDR3 extends over 16 amino acids. The CDR3 DNA reads TGTGCCAGCAACCCGTCGGAGGCTAGCGGGATGGAGACCCAGTACTTC. Protein: CASNPSEASGMETQYF.

Remarks on this clonotype: Being one base from a much bigger clone, this may be a read error. The J gene is TRBJ2-7, the V gene TRBV10-3, with 7 bases fitting TRBD2. Unmatched junction bases numbered 7, after V lost 8 bases and J lost 0 bases. This CDR3 has 14 amino acids. Germline lookup yields CDR1 ENHRY and CDR2 SYGVKD. CDR3 sequence (DNA): TGTGCCATCTGTGTAGGCGGGAGCTCCTACGAGCAGTACTTC. As protein: CAICVGGSSYEQYF.

This clonotype appeared a single time. At one end, the junction sequence differs from germline, possibly due to a read error. The chain joins TRBV11-2 to TRBJ1-1; perhaps TRBD1 as D (6 bases). Germline CDR1 reads SGHAT; CDR2 reads FQNNGV. The CDR3 has 16 residues. CDR3 nucleotide sequence: TGTGACAGCAGCTTTGACCTAGTAGGGGGGAACACTGAAGCTTTCTTT. It specifies CDSSFDLVGGNTEAFF. The whole variable domain, remainder taken from reference TRBV11-2 and TRBJ1-1, is EAGVAQSPRYKIIEKRQSVAFWCNPISGHATLYWYQQILGQGPKLLIQFQNNGVVDDSQLPKDRFSAERLKGVDSTLKIQPAKLEDSAVYLCDSSFDLVGGNTEAFFGQGTRLTVV.

The genes are TRBV2 and TRBJ2-1; D is ambiguous. Germline V lookup: CDR1 SNHLY, CDR2 FYNNEI. The CDR3 has 14 residues. V lost 6 bases, J lost 1 base, and 10 bases lay in between. CDR3 coding DNA: TGTGCCAGCAGGCCGATCAGTTCCTACAATGAGCAGTTCTTC. Translating gives CASRPISSYNEQFF. The variable domain in full, completed from reference TRBV2 and TRBJ2-1, reads EPEVTQTPSHQVTQMGQEVILRCVPISNHLYFYWYRQILGQKVEFLVSFYNNEISEKSEIFDDQFSVERPDGSNFTLKIRSTKLEDSAMYFCASRPISSYNEQFFGPGTRLTVL.

A note on this clonotype: One end of the junction is discordant with germline, which a read error may explain. The CDR3 spells CAGSPDGHERFF. CDR3 DNA sequence: TGTGCCGGCAGTCCGGATGGCCATGAGCGGTTCTTC. The rearrangement links TRBV11-3 to TRBJ2-1; D unclear. The V gene's germline CDR1 is SGHNT and CDR2 YENEEA. The CDR3 is 12 amino acids.

The genes are TRBV11-2 and TRBJ2-5; TRBD1 is a possible D gene (7 bases). CDR1 and CDR2 from the germline V gene are SGHAT and FQNNGV. CDR3 length: 16 amino acids. Trimming stripped 7 bases from V and 3 bases from J, with 21 bases between. The CDR3 DNA follows: TGTGCCAGCAACCTTGACAGGGAGGAAAATGAAGAGACCCAGTACTTC. Its protein product is CASNLDREENEETQYF.

By sample fraction, this clonotype is medium-sized. The V and J genes are TRBV11-2 and TRBJ2-7, with D possibly being TRBD2 (7 bases). The germline gives CDR1 SGHAT, CDR2 FQNNGV. The CDR3 sequence is 14 residues long. Trimming shortened V by 1 base and J by 4 bases, and 11 bases separated the two germline ends. This chain's CDR3 is CASSLGRGPYEQYF. In nucleotides, the CDR3 is TGTGCCAGCAGCTTAGGGCGGGGGCCTTACGAGCAGTACTTC.

This clonotype showed up just once. The junction shows a germline mismatch at one end, possibly a read error. The gene calls are TRBV14 and TRBJ2-3; D is uncertain. Per germline, CDR1 SGHDN and CDR2 FVKESK. This CDR3 comprises 16 residues. The CDR3, as DNA: TGTGCCAGCATCCAAGATCTTTCCCCAGGCACAGATACGCAGTATTTT. Its translation is CASIQDLSPGTDTQYF. The full variable domain, completed using reference TRBV14 and TRBJ2-3, is EAGVTQFPSHSVIEKGQTVTLRCDPISGHDNLYWYRRVMGKEIKFLLHFVKESKQDESGMPNNRFLAERTGGTYSTLKVQPAELEDSGVYFCASIQDLSPGTDTQYFGPGTRLTVL.

The chain couples TRBV5-1 to TRBJ1-1; a weak D match, TRBD1 (5 bases). The CDR3 totals 12 residues. Trimming left V 3 bases short and J 5 bases short, with 8 bases between. Germline-derived CDR1 and CDR2 are SGHRS and YFSETQ. The CDR3 region is CASSSWGTEAFF. The CDR3 DNA follows: TGCGCCAGCAGCTCCTGGGGGACTGAAGCTTTCTTT.

This clonotype was counted ten times or more. The chain couples TRBV6-6 to TRBJ2-2; TRBD1 aligns across 8 bases. Germline V gives CDR1 MNHNY, CDR2 SVGAGI (reference sequence). This CDR3 has 14 amino acids. The CDR3 DNA is TGTGCGACAGCCAGGGGGCTATCGGCCGGGGAGCTGTTTTTT. It is translated as CATARGLSAGELFF.

Concerning this clonotype itself: At one end, the junction sequence differs from germline, possibly due to a read error. J is TRBJ2-3 and V is TRBV5-5; the D gene is possibly TRBD1 (6 bases). The CDR3 covers 13 residues. The germline V gene has CDR1 SGHKS and CDR2 YYEKEE (reference sequence). In DNA form, the CDR3 reads TGTGCCAGCGGCTTACAGGGTGAAGATACGCAGTATTTT. It specifies CASGLQGEDTQYF. Combining the CDR3 with reference TRBV5-5 and TRBJ2-3 gives the whole variable domain DAGVTQSPTHLIKTRGQQVTLRCSPISGHKSVSWYQQVLGQGPQFIFQYYEKEERGRGNFPDRFSARQFPNYSSELNVNALLLGDSALYLCASGLQGEDTQYFGPGTRLTVL.

A remark on this clonotype: No conserved phenylalanine or tryptophan is present at the end of the CDR3, so a read error is the likely explanation. The chain carries TRBV11-2 and TRBJ1-1; the D is unclear. Per the germline V gene, CDR1 is SGHAT and CDR2 is FQNNGV. The V gene lost 0 bases and the J gene lost 3 bases, with 17 bases spanning the gap. The CDR3 sequence is 17 residues long. CDR3 bases: TGTGCCAGCAGCTTAGAAGTTCCGACCTACACCTACACTGAAGCTTTCTTA. Translation gives CASSLEVPTYTYTEAFL.

The chain has TRBV11-2 and TRBJ2-3, with 9 bases fitting TRBD2. Germline V gives CDR1 SGHAT, CDR2 FQNNGV. The CDR3 loop spans 17 amino acids. The ends lost 3 bases at V and 2 bases at J; junction bases unmatched: 9. The CDR3 DNA follows: TGTGCCAGCAGCTTGCGTGGACTAGCGATAGCCACAGATACGCAGTATTTT. Its translation is CASSLRGLAIATDTQYF. Looking up the rest from reference TRBV11-2 and TRBJ2-3 gives the full variable domain: EAGVAQSPRYKIIEKRQSVAFWCNPISGHATLYWYQQILGQGPKLLIQFQNNGVVDDSQLPKDRFSAERLKGVDSTLKIQPAKLEDSAVYLCASSLRGLAIATDTQYFGPGTRLTVL.

This clonotype was counted only a few times. The chain recombines TRBV6-5 with TRBJ2-1; 9 bases are shared with TRBD2. Trimming took 6 bases from V and 4 from J; bases not matched to a gene: 7. Germline V lookup: CDR1 MNHEY, CDR2 SVGAGI. This CDR3 spans 15 amino acids. CDR3 residues: CASSILAGRYNEQFF. The CDR3 DNA reads TGTGCCAGCAGCATACTAGCGGGCCGATACAATGAGCAGTTCTTC.

This clonotype has a count of ten or more. CDR3 DNA sequence: TGTGCCAGCAGCTTAGATGGTCCCCCCACAGATACGCAGTATTTT. Amino acid sequence: CASSLDGPPTDTQYF. The chain has TRBV11-3 and TRBJ2-3, with D unresolved. CDR1 is SGHNT, CDR2 YENEEA, per germline. The V end lost 0 bases, the J end lost 2 bases, and 9 bases lay between the germline ends. This CDR3 has 15 amino acids.

Notes on this clonotype: One end of the junction does not line up with germline, which may come from a read error. This chain uses TRBV10-3 with TRBJ2-1, with D uncertain. CDR3 length: 15 amino acids. CDR1 is ENHRY, CDR2 SYGVKD, per germline. The CDR3 loop reads CAIIPWLASYDEQFF. As DNA, the CDR3 is TGTGCCATCATTCCCTGGCTGGCCTCCTACGATGAGCAGTTCTTC.

The count of this clonotype is one. Lacking the conserved final phenylalanine or tryptophan, this CDR3 likely reflects a read error. The chain is built from TRBV11-2 and TRBJ1-3; D not resolved. CDR3 length: 14 amino acids. Germline-derived CDR1 and CDR2 are SGHAT and FQNNGV. The CDR3 bases are TGTGCCAGCAACTTAGGCCACTCTGGAAACACCATATATTAT. Its protein product is CASNLGHSGNTIYY.

This clonotype was seen repeatedly, ten times or more. V is TRBV4-2 and J is TRBJ2-1; TRBD2 agrees at 11 bases. V lost 4 bases to trimming and J lost 4 bases; unmatched junction nucleotides: 6. The CDR3 is made up of 16 amino acids. The germline V gene encodes CDR1 LGHNA and CDR2 YNFKEQ. The chain's CDR3 is CASSPTTSGDYNEQFF. The DNA of the CDR3 is TGTGCCAGCAGCCCAACGACTAGCGGGGATTACAATGAGCAGTTCTTC.

This clonotype was detected ten times or more. The gene calls are TRBV7-8 and TRBJ2-2; D is undetermined. The V gene lost 5 bases and the J gene lost 2 bases, with 12 bases spanning the gap. Germline V gene sequence: CDR1 SGHVS, CDR2 FQNEAQ. The CDR3 is 15 residues long. CDR3 in amino acids: CASSPQSLNTGELFF. CDR3 DNA sequence: TGTGCCAGCAGCCCGCAGAGCCTTAACACCGGGGAGCTGTTTTTT. The full variable domain, completed using reference TRBV7-8 and TRBJ2-2, is GAGVSQSPRYKVAKRGQDVALRCDPISGHVSLFWYQQALGQGPEFLTYFQNEAQLDKSGLPSDRFFAERPEGSVSTLKIQRTQQEDSAVYLCASSPQSLNTGELFFGEGSRLTVL.

This rearrangement joins TRBV11-2 to TRBJ2-7; 11 nucleotides align to TRBD1. V dropped 6 bases and J dropped 4; count of bases not matched to a gene: 11. Germline V gene sequence: CDR1 SGHAT, CDR2 FQNNGV. This CDR3 is built from 16 residues. The CDR3: CASSPNIGTGGYEQYF. The CDR3, as DNA: TGTGCCAGCAGTCCTAACATTGGGACAGGGGGATACGAGCAGTACTTC.

The rearrangement uses TRBV5-1 and TRBJ2-7, with a possible D match to TRBD1 (6 bases). The CDR3 is 13 residues long. Deletions cut 2 bases from V and 5 bases from J, with 11 bases between. Germline CDR1 reads SGHRS; CDR2 reads YFSETQ. The CDR3 protein is CASSLLGANEQYV. The CDR3 nucleotides read TGCGCCAGCAGCTTACTGGGGGCAAACGAGCAGTACGTC.

This clonotype was seen many times. The chain has TRBV28 and TRBJ2-4; a possible D gene is TRBD2 (6 bases). Germline V gene lookup returns CDR1 MDHEN and CDR2 SYDVKM. The V end was cut by 3 bases, the J end by 8 bases, with 17 bases between. CDR3 length: 15 amino acids. CDR3 coding DNA: TGTGCCAGCAGTTTGGAGGGGAGTATGAGGGACATTCAGTACTTC. Translation gives CASSLEGSMRDIQYF.